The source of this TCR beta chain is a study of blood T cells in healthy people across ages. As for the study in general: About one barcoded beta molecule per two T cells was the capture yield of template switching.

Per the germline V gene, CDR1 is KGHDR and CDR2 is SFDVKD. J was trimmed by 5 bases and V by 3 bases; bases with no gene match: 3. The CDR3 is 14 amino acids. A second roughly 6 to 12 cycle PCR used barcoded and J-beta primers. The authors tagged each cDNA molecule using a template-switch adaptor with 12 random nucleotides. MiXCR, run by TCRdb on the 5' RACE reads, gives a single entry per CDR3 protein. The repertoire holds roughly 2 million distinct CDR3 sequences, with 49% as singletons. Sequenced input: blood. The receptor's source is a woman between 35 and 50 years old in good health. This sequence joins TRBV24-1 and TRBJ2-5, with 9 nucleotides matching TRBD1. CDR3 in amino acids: CATSDGDRDETQYF. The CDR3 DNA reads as TGTGCCACCAGTGATGGGGACAGGGACGAGACCCAGTACTTC.